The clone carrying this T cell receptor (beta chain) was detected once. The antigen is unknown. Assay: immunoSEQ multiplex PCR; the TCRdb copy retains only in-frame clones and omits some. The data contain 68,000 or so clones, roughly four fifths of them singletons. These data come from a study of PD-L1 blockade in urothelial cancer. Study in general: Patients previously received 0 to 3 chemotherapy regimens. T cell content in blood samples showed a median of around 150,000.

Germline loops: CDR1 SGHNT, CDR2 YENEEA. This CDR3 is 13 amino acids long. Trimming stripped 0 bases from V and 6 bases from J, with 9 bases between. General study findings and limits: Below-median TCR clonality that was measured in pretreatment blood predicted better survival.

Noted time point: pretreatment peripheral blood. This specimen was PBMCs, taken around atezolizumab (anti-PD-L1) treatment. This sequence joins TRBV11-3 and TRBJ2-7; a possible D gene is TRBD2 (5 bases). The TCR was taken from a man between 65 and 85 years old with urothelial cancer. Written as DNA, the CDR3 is TGTGCCAGCAGCTTAGACGGGGTCAGCGAGCAGTACTTC. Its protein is CASSLDGVSEQYF.